This T cell receptor beta chain was obtained from a study of cytomegalovirus exposure and HLA in healthy donors. Generated by immunoSEQ multiplex PCR, the TCRdb table keeps only in-frame clones and is missing some. The sample lists more than 50,000 clones, 85% to 95% seen once, with roughly 2.4% in the top ten. The CDR3 spans 14 residues. V lost 3 bases and J lost 3; bases outside the gene matches: 2. CDR1 SNHLY and CDR2 FYNNEI come from the germline V gene. J is TRBJ2-1 and V is TRBV2, with 7 positions matching TRBD1. This TCR derives from a man younger than 35 in good health and CMV-seronegative. Sequencing used PBMCs. CDR3 coding DNA: TGTGCCAGCAGTGATAGGACAGGCTACAATGAGCAGTTCTTC. It encodes CASSDRTGYNEQFF.